This T cell receptor beta chain was sequenced for a study of CD8+CD57+ T cells in acquired aplastic anemia. Profiles of TCR beta VDJ and CDR3 were generated from a genomic DNA template. TCRdb used MiXCR to reprocess the reads, holding one entry per CDR3 protein. Of 150,000 to 160,000 distinct CDR3 sequences in the sample, less than 60% were seen once. In patients chosen for sequencing, flow cytometry had shown CD8+CD57+ cell expansion. The CDR3 is 13 residues long. The germline V and J ends were trimmed by 3 bases and 2 bases, with 8 bases remaining between them. Germline CDR1 and CDR2: ENHRY and SYGVKD.

V and J are TRBV10-3 and TRBJ2-7; D ambiguous. This TCR was sampled from a human donor with aplastic anemia. Sequencing was performed on sorted CD4+, CD8+, or CD8+CD57+ T cells (not recorded which) from PBMCs. CDR3 protein: CAISDSAAYEQYF. The CDR3 bases are TGTGCCATCAGTGACAGTGCAGCCTACGAGCAGTACTTC.